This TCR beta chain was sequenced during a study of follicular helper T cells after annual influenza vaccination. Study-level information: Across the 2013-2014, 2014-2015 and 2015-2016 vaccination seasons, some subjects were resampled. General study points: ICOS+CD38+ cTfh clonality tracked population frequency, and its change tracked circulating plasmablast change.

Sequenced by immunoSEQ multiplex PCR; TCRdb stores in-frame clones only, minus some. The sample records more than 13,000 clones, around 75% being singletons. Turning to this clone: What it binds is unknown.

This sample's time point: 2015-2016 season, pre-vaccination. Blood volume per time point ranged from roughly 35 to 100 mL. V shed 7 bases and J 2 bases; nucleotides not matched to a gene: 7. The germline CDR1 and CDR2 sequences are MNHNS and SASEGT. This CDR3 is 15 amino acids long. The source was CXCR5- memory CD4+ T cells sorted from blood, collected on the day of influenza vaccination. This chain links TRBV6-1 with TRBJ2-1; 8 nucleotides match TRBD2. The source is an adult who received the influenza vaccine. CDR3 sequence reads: CASKLTSGPYNEQFF. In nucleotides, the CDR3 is TGTGCCAGCAAACTCACTAGCGGCCCCTACAATGAGCAGTTCTTC.